These 23 T cell receptor beta chains were all obtained from the same sample, sequenced in a study of cytomegalovirus exposure and HLA in healthy donors. Profiling relied on immunoSEQ multiplex PCR, and the TCRdb table lists in-frame clones only, not all of them. The table lists roughly 150,000 clones, around 84% of them singletons. Material: PBMCs. These receptors were obtained from a man aged 18-30 years in good health and CMV-seropositive.

This clone was detected only once. The chain links TRBV15 to TRBJ2-7, with D possibly TRBD2 on 6 matching bases. Germline V CDR1 and CDR2: LNHNV, YYDKDF (reference sequence). V was shortened by 7 bases and J by 2 bases, with 18 bases between the two germline ends. The CDR3 spans 15 residues. DNA for the CDR3: TGTGCCACCATTCCCGGGACTGCCTTGACCTACGAGCAGTACTTC. Its translation: CATIPGTALTYEQYF.

This clone has a count of ten or more. This rearrangement joins TRBV5-6 to TRBJ2-7; 8 nucleotides align to TRBD2. The germline CDR1 and CDR2 sequences are SGHDT and YYEEEE. V was clipped by 6 bases and J by 0 bases; unmatched bases: 11. The CDR3 is 16 residues long. CDR3 amino acids: CASTLGGGTSSYEQYF. CDR3 in DNA: TGTGCCAGCACGTTGGGGGGAGGGACTAGCTCCTACGAGCAGTACTTC.

This chain links TRBV4-1 with TRBJ2-3, with TRBD2 matching over 11 bases. The V gene end was trimmed by 9 bases and the J gene end by 6 bases; junction bases not matched to a gene: 8. Germline CDR1 MGHRA, CDR2 YSYEKL. CDR3 length: 14 amino acids. The CDR3 sequence: CASYSGGAEDTQYF. The CDR3, as DNA: TGCGCCAGTTATAGCGGGGGGGCCGAGGATACGCAGTATTTT.

The sample holds one count of this clone. At one end the junction does not follow the germline gene, possibly because of a read error. The chain has TRBV5-1 and TRBJ2-7, with D perhaps matching TRBD1 (7 bases). Germline V gives CDR1 SGHRS, CDR2 YFSETQ. The CDR3 is 15 residues long. The CDR3: CASSPEGGTVLRGNF. CDR3 in DNA: TGCGCCAGCAGCCCCGAGGGCGGGACAGTTCTTCGAGGAAACTTC.

The V gene is TRBV9, the J gene TRBJ2-3; tentative D call: TRBD2 (5 bases). V shed 3 bases and J shed 6 bases, with 14 bases lying between them. The CDR3 consists of 14 residues. Germline V gives CDR1 SGDLS, CDR2 YYNGEE. For the CDR3, the DNA is TGTGCCAGCAGCGAAACCGGAAGAGGGGATACGCAGTATTTT. Translation gives CASSETGRGDTQYF.

The chain is built from TRBV19 and TRBJ2-7; no clear D gene. This CDR3 region has 12 residues. The germline gives CDR1 LNHDA, CDR2 SQIVND (reference sequence). V was pared by 5 bases and J by 2 bases, with 7 bases between. The CDR3 sequence: CASSPNAYEQYF. The CDR3, as DNA: TGTGCCAGTAGTCCTAACGCCTACGAGCAGTACTTC. Filled out from reference TRBV19 and TRBJ2-7, the complete variable domain reads DGGITQSPKYLFRKEGQNVTLSCEQNLNHDAMYWYRQDPGQGLRLIYYSQIVNDFQKGDIAEGYSVSREKKESFPLTVTSAQKNPTAFYLCASSPNAYEQYFGPGTRLTVT.

V usage is TRBV11-3 and J usage is TRBJ2-1; 8 nucleotides match TRBD1. This CDR3 has 16 residues. The ends lost 0 bases at V and 7 bases at J; junction bases unmatched: 8. Per germline, CDR1 SGHNT and CDR2 YENEEA. In DNA, the CDR3 is TGTGCCAGCAGCTTAGAGGTCAGGGGGCGCGCAAATGAGCAGTTCTTC. This translates into CASSLEVRGRANEQFF.

V is TRBV11-2 and J is TRBJ2-7; 7 nucleotides match TRBD1. Germline V gene lookup returns CDR1 SGHAT and CDR2 FQNNGV. V was clipped by 3 bases and J by 5 bases; unmatched bases: 13. The CDR3 spans 16 residues. CDR3 nucleotides: TGTGCCAGCAGCTTCTGGACCGGGACAGCGCGCGACGAGCAGTACTTC. Translation: CASSFWTGTARDEQYF.

J is TRBJ1-1 and V is TRBV2; D uncertain. The germline V gene has CDR1 SNHLY and CDR2 FYNNEI. V was shortened by 4 bases and J by 1 base, with 7 bases between the two germline ends. The CDR3 totals 13 residues. CDR3 nucleotides: TGTGCCAGCAGTGGGAGCCCGAACACTGAAGCTTTCTTT. This sequence encodes CASSGSPNTEAFF.

This clone was counted between two and nine times. The J gene is TRBJ2-1, the V gene TRBV5-1, with a weak D call TRBD2 (5 bases). From germline, CDR1 is SGHRS and CDR2 YFSETQ. The CDR3 sequence is 16 residues long. V was clipped by 4 bases and J by 0 bases, with 14 bases between them. The CDR3 loop reads CASSPVGESSYNEQFF. In nucleotides, the CDR3 is TGCGCCAGCAGCCCCGTCGGGGAAAGCTCCTACAATGAGCAGTTCTTC.

By its share, this clone is medium-sized (0.01 to 0.1%). The chain combines TRBV19 with TRBJ2-7; D is unclear. The CDR3 runs to 13 residues. Germline V gives CDR1 LNHDA, CDR2 SQIVND (reference sequence). Trimming removed 5 bases from V and 0 bases from J, with 8 bases in between. DNA of the CDR3: TGTGCCAGTAGTCCTACCGTCTCCTACGAGCAGTACTTC. It yields the protein CASSPTVSYEQYF.

The chain has TRBV19 and TRBJ1-1, with 10 bases that match TRBD1. Germline CDR1 is LNHDA and CDR2 is SQIVND (reference sequence). V dropped 5 bases and J dropped 5; count of bases not matched to a gene: 5. The CDR3 is 14 residues long. This CDR3 reads CASSVTGGLTEAFF. The CDR3 nucleotides read TGTGCCAGTAGTGTGACAGGGGGCCTGACTGAAGCTTTCTTT.

The chain couples TRBV5-1 to TRBJ2-5; D is uncertain. The germline gives CDR1 SGHRS, CDR2 YFSETQ. V lost 0 bases, J lost 2 bases, and 5 bases lay in between. The CDR3 has 13 residues. The CDR3 loop reads CASSLDNQETQYF. The CDR3 nucleotides are TGCGCCAGCAGCTTGGATAATCAAGAGACCCAGTACTTC.

The V call is TRBV6-5, the J call TRBJ2-7; 10 bases line up with TRBD1. There are 13 residues in the CDR3. Germline V gene sequence: CDR1 MNHEY, CDR2 SVGAGI. Unmatched junction bases numbered 3, after V lost 4 bases and J lost 6 bases. CDR3 coding DNA: TGTGCCAGCAGTTTCAGGGACAGGGGCGAGCAGTACTTC. It translates to CASSFRDRGEQYF.

The chain combines TRBV7-3 with TRBJ1-3; no clear D gene. V lost 3 bases to trimming and J lost 0 bases, with 6 bases between them. Germline CDR1 SGHTA, CDR2 FQGTGA. The CDR3 is made up of 14 amino acids. CDR3 region: CASSLSGSGNTIYF. CDR3 bases: TGTGCCAGCAGCTTGTCGGGCTCTGGAAACACCATATATTTT.

This chain uses TRBV5-1 with TRBJ1-1; 7 bases match TRBD1. V trimming: 2 bases; J trimming: 5 bases; junction bases outside the gene matches: 6. Germline V lookup: CDR1 SGHRS, CDR2 YFSETQ. This CDR3 has 14 amino acids. CDR3 region: CASSLTPGQTEAFF. CDR3 in DNA: TGCGCCAGCAGCTTAACCCCGGGACAGACTGAAGCTTTCTTT. The full variable domain, with the rest looked up from reference TRBV5-1 and TRBJ1-1, is KAGVTQTPRYLIKTRGQQVTLSCSPISGHRSVSWYQQTPGQGLQFLFEYFSETQRNKGNFPGRFSGRQFSNSRSEMNVSTLELGDSALYLCASSLTPGQTEAFFGQGTRLTVV.

The chain combines TRBV6-5 with TRBJ2-7; 8 positions agree with TRBD1. CDR3 length equals 13 residues. Germline-derived CDR1 and CDR2 are MNHEY and SVGAGI. Trimming cost V 6 bases and J 5 bases; bases outside gene matches: 6. The CDR3 protein is CASRRQGQHEQYF. DNA of the CDR3: TGTGCCAGCAGACGACAGGGGCAGCACGAGCAGTACTTC.

The chain is built from TRBV5-1 and TRBJ2-7, with TRBD1 matching over 10 bases. With 3 bases clipped from V and 3 bases from J, the junction kept 6 bases outside the gene matches. CDR3 length: 15 amino acids. Germline lookup yields CDR1 SGHRS and CDR2 YFSETQ. The CDR3 DNA is TGCGCCAGCAGCTACGACAGGGGGCGCAACTACGAGCAGTACTTC. Translated: CASSYDRGRNYEQYF.

This sequence joins TRBV19 and TRBJ1-1; tentative D call: TRBD1 (5 bases). The germline CDR1 and CDR2 sequences are LNHDA and SQIVND (reference sequence). Trimming took 8 bases from V and 0 from J, leaving 19 bases between them. The CDR3 length is 16 residues. The CDR3 is CASRQRHLPMNTEAFF. The CDR3 DNA reads as TGTGCCAGTCGACAGCGCCATCTCCCAATGAACACTGAAGCTTTCTTT.

The chain couples TRBV19 to TRBJ1-2, with D perhaps matching TRBD1 (5 bases). The CDR3 sequence is 12 residues long. Germline values: CDR1 LNHDA, CDR2 SQIVND (reference sequence). The germline V and J ends were trimmed by 5 bases and 8 bases, with 12 bases remaining between them. The CDR3 spells CASSEAGRGYTF. For the CDR3, the DNA is TGTGCCAGTAGTGAGGCAGGGCGAGGCTACACCTTC. Full variable domain (missing parts from reference TRBV19 and TRBJ1-2): DGGITQSPKYLFRKEGQNVTLSCEQNLNHDAMYWYRQDPGQGLRLIYYSQIVNDFQKGDIAEGYSVSREKKESFPLTVTSAQKNPTAFYLCASSEAGRGYTFGSGTRLTVV.

The V gene is TRBV5-8, the J gene TRBJ1-1; possible D gene TRBD1, 5 bases. Germline CDR1 SGHTS, CDR2 YDEGEE. V lost 4 bases, J lost 0 bases, and 22 bases lay in between. The CDR3 has 18 amino acids. In nucleotides, the CDR3 is TGTGCCAGCAGCCCGGGGACTACCCGAAAGAAGATGAACACTGAAGCTTTCTTT. This gives the protein CASSPGTTRKKMNTEAFF.

The J gene is TRBJ2-1, the V gene TRBV7-6, with 8 bases that match TRBD2. This CDR3 is built from 17 residues. CDR1 is SGHVS, CDR2 FNYEAQ, per germline. J lost 8 bases, V lost 1 base, and 13 bases had no gene match. CDR3 loop: CASSLVIGGALSDEQFF. CDR3 sequence (DNA): TGTGCCAGCAGCTTAGTCATCGGGGGGGCCCTGAGTGATGAGCAGTTCTTC.

V usage is TRBV10-3 and J usage is TRBJ2-5; D possibly corresponds to TRBD2 (5 bases). There are 12 residues in the CDR3. The germline V and J ends were trimmed by 8 bases and 2 bases, with 9 bases remaining between them. In germline, CDR1 is ENHRY, CDR2 SYGVKD. Here the CDR3 DNA reads TGTGCCATCGCAGCGGAGCAAGAGACCCAGTACTTC. This translates into CAIAAEQETQYF.